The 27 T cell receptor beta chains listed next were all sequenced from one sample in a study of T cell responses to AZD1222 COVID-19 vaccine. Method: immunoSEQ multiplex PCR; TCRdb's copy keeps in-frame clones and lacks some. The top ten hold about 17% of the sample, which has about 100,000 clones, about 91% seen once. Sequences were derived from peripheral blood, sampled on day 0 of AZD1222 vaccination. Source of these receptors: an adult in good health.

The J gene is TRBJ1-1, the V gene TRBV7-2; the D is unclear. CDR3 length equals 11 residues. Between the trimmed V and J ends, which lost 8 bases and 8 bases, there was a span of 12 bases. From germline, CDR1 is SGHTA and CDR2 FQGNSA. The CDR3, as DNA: TGTGCCAGCCCGCCTAAGGAGGAAGCTTTCTTT. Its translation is CASPPKEEAFF.

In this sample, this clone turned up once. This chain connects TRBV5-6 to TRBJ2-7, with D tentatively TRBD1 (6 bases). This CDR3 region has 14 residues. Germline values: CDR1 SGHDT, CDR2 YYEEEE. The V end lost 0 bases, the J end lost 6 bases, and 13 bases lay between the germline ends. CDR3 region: CASSLDRALGEQYF. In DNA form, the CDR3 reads TGTGCCAGCAGCTTGGACAGGGCCCTGGGCGAGCAGTACTTC.

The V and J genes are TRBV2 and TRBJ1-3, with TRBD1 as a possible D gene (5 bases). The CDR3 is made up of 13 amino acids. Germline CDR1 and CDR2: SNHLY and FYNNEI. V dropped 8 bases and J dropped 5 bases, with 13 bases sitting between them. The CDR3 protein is CASGTRVRNTIYF. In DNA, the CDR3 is TGTGCCAGCGGCACCAGGGTCAGAAACACCATATATTTT.

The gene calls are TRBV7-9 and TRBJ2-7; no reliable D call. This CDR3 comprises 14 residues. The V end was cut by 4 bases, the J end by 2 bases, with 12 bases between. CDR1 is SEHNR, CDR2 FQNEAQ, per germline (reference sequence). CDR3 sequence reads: CASSSMQIAYEQYF. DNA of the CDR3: TGTGCCAGCAGCTCGATGCAGATAGCCTACGAGCAGTACTTC.

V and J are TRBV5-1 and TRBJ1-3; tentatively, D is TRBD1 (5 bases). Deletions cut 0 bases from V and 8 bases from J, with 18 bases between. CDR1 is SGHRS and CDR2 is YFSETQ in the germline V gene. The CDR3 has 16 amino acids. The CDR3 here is CASSLGGFRGEDTIYF. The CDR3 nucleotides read TGCGCCAGCAGCTTGGGAGGTTTTAGGGGCGAGGACACCATATATTTT.

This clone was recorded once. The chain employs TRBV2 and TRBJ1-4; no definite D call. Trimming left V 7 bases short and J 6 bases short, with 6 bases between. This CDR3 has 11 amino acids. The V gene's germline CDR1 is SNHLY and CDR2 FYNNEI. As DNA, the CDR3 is TGTGCCAGCAAGCGGGATGAAAAACTGTTTTTT. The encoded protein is CASKRDEKLFF.

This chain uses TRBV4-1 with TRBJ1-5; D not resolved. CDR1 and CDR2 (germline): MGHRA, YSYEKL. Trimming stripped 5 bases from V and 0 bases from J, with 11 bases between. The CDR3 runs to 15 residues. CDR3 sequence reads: CASSSRVNSNQPQHF. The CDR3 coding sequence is TGCGCCAGCAGCTCGCGGGTCAATAGCAATCAGCCCCAGCATTTT.

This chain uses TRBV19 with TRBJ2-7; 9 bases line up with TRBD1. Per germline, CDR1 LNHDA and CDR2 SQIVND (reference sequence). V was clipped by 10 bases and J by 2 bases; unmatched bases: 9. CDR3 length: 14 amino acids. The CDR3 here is CATPGQGNPYEQYF. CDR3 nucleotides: TGTGCCACACCGGGACAGGGTAACCCCTACGAGCAGTACTTC.

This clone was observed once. CDR3 sequence (DNA): TGCGCCAGCAGTGAGCCTGGACACACGCTCTCCTACGAGCAGTACTTC. Its protein is CASSEPGHTLSYEQYF. This sequence joins TRBV10-2 and TRBJ2-7; D possibly corresponds to TRBD1 (5 bases). Trimming cost V 2 bases and J 0 bases, with 14 bases left between them. This CDR3 contains 16 residues. The germline V gene encodes CDR1 WSHSY and CDR2 SAAADI.

In nucleotides, the CDR3 is TGTGCCACCAGCAGAGATCGCAGGGAAAGTGAAAAACTGTTTTTT. It yields the protein CATSRDRRESEKLFF. The chain is built from TRBV15 and TRBJ1-4, with a tentative D call TRBD1 (5 bases). Trimming shortened V by 0 bases and J by 7 bases, and 12 bases separated the two germline ends. CDR3 length: 15 residues. From germline, CDR1 is LNHNV and CDR2 YYDKDF (reference sequence).

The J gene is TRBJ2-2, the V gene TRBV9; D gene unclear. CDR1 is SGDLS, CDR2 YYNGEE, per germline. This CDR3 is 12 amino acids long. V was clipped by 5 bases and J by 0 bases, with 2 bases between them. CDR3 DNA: TGTGCCAGCAGATCGAACACCGGGGAGCTGTTTTTT. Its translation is CASRSNTGELFF.

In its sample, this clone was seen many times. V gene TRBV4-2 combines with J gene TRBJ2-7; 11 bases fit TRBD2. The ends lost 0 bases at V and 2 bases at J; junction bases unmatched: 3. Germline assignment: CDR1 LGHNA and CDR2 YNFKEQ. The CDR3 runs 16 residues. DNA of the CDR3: TGTGCCAGCAGCCAAGAGGTGACTAGCGGGGCCTACGAGCAGTACTTC. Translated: CASSQEVTSGAYEQYF.

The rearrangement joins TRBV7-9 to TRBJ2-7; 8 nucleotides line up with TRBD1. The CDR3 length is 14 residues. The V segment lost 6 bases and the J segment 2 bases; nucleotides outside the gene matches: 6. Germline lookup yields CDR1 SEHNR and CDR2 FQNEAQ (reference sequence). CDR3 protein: CASSPNRGTYEQYF. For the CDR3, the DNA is TGTGCCAGCAGTCCTAACAGGGGGACCTACGAGCAGTACTTC.

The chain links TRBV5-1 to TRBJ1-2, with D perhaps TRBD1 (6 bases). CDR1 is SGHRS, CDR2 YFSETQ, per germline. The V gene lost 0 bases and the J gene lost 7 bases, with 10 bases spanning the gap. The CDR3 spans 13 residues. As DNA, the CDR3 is TGCGCCAGCAGCTTGGAACAGGGTGGTGGCTACACCTTC. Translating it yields CASSLEQGGGYTF.

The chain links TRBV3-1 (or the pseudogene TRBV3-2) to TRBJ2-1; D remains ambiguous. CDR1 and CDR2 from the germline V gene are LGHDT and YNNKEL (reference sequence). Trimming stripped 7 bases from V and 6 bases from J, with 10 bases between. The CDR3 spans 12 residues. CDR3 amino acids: CASTLSGNEQFF. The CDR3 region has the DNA TGTGCCAGCACGTTGTCGGGCAATGAGCAGTTCTTC.

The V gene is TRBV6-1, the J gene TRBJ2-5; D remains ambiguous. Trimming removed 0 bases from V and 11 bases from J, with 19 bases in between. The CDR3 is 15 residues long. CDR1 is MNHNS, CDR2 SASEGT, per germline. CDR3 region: CASSEAVHNLGLQYF. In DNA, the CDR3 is TGTGCCAGCAGTGAAGCGGTTCATAACTTGGGCTTACAGTACTTC.

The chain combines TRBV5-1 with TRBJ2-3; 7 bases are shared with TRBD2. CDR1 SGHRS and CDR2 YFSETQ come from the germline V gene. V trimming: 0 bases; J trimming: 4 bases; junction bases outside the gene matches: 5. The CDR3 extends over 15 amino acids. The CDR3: CASSLGIAGSDTQYF. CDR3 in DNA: TGCGCCAGCAGCTTGGGGATAGCGGGCTCAGATACGCAGTATTTT.

In nucleotides, the CDR3 is TGTGCCAGCAGCTTCTGGACTAGCGGGGGGAAAGATACGCAGTATTTT. Translating it yields CASSFWTSGGKDTQYF. V is TRBV11-2 and J is TRBJ2-3; TRBD2 matches at 14 bases. Germline CDR1 is SGHAT and CDR2 is FQNNGV. V shed 3 bases and J 5 bases; nucleotides not matched to a gene: 4. The length of the CDR3 is 16 residues.

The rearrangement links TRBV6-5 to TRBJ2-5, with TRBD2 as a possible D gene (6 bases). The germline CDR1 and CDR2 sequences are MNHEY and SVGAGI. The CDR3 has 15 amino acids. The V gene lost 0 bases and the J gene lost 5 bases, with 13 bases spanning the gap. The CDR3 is CASSYSSGGMETQYF. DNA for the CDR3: TGTGCCAGCAGTTACTCTAGTGGGGGGATGGAGACCCAGTACTTC.

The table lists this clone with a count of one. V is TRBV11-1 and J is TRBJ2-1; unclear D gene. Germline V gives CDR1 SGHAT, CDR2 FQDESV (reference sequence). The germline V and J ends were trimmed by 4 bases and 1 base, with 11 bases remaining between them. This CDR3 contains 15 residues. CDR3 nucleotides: TGTGCCAGCAGCTCTAGGTTGGGATCCTACAATGAGCAGTTCTTC. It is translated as CASSSRLGSYNEQFF.

The CDR3 sequence is CASSLALNYGYTF. Written as DNA, the CDR3 is TGTGCCAGCAGCTTGGCGCTTAACTATGGCTACACCTTC. The chain couples TRBV5-4 to TRBJ1-2; D unresolved. The CDR3 spans 13 residues. Germline V gene data show CDR1 as SGHNT and CDR2 as YYREEE (reference sequence). Trimming removed 0 bases at V and 1 base at J, with 4 bases between.

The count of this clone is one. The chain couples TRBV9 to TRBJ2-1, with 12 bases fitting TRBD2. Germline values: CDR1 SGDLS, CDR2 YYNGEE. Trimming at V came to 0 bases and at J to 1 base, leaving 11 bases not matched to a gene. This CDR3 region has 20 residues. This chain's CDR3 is CASSVAPHTTSGGSYNEQFF. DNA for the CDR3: TGTGCCAGCAGCGTAGCTCCCCACACGACTAGCGGGGGATCCTACAATGAGCAGTTCTTC.

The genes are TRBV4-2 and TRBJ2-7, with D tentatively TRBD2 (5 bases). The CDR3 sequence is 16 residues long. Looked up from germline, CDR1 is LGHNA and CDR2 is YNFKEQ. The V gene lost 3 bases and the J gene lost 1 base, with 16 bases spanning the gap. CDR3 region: CASSHEGGVSSYEQYF. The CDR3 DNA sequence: TGTGCCAGCAGCCACGAGGGCGGCGTATCTTCCTACGAGCAGTACTTC.

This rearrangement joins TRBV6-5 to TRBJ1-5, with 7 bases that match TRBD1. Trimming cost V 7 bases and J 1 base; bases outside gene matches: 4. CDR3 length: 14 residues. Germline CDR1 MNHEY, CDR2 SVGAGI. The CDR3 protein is CASTQGDSNQPQHF. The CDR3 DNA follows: TGTGCCAGCACCCAGGGGGACAGCAATCAGCCCCAGCATTTT.

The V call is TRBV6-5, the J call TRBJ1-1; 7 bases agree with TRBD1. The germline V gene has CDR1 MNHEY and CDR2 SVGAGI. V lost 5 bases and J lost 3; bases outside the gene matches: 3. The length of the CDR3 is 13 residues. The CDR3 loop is CASSPTGDTEAFF. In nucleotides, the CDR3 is TGTGCCAGCAGTCCAACAGGGGACACTGAAGCTTTCTTT.

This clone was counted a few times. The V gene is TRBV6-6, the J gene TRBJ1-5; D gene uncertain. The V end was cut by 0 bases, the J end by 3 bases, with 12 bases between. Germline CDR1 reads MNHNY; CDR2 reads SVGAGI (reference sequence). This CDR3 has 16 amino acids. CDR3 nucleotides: TGTGCCAGCAGTTACTCTGACGTAGGTTTCAATCAGCCCCAGCATTTT. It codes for CASSYSDVGFNQPQHF.

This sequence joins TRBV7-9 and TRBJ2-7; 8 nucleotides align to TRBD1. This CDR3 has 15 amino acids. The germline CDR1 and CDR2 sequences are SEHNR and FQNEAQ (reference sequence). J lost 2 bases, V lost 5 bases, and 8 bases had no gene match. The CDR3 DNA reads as TGTGCCAGCAGCCGGACAGGGTGGCCTCCCTACGAGCAGTACTTC. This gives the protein CASSRTGWPPYEQYF.